One and the same sample provided the 9 T cell receptor beta chains below, sequenced in a study of blood T cell repertoires in COVID-19. Assay: immunoSEQ multiplex PCR; the TCRdb copy retains only in-frame clones and omits some. The profile shows 250,000 to 350,000 clones, around 90% of them singletons. Material: PBMCs or T cells enriched from blood (not recorded which). The receptors were gathered from a woman between 40 and 55 years old who had recovered from COVID-19.

This chain connects TRBV4-3 to TRBJ1-2; TRBD1 agrees at 10 bases. From germline, CDR1 is LGHNA and CDR2 YSLEER. The V gene end was trimmed by 3 bases and the J gene end by 5 bases; junction bases not matched to a gene: 9. The CDR3 is made up of 16 amino acids. The CDR3 nucleotides are TGCGCCAGCAGCCAGCAGCACCGACAGGGGGCTTATGGCTACACCTTC. It encodes CASSQQHRQGAYGYTF.

The CDR3 spells CASTQRGSYEQYF. The CDR3 DNA is TGTGCCAGCACACAGCGGGGCTCCTACGAGCAGTACTTC. This chain joins TRBV6-5 and TRBJ2-7; 7 nucleotides align to TRBD2. Trimming at V came to 7 bases and at J to 0 bases, leaving 3 bases not matched to a gene. Germline V gene lookup returns CDR1 MNHEY and CDR2 SVGAGI. CDR3 length equals 13 residues.

This chain joins TRBV4-3 and TRBJ1-1; 7 positions agree with TRBD1. The germline gives CDR1 LGHNA, CDR2 YSLEER. The CDR3 has 14 amino acids. The junction had 11 bases not matched to a gene; V was cut back by 4 bases and J by 9 bases. CDR3 loop: CASSPDRVSLQAFF. The CDR3 DNA reads TGCGCCAGCAGCCCCGACAGGGTATCCCTCCAAGCTTTCTTT.

This chain links TRBV7-2 with TRBJ2-1; TRBD2 matches at 8 bases. Per germline, CDR1 SGHTA and CDR2 FQGNSA. The CDR3 extends over 15 amino acids. The trim removed 3 bases at V and 6 bases at J, leaving 7 bases unmatched. CDR3 protein: CASSFGTRGGNEQFF. Written as DNA, the CDR3 is TGTGCCAGCAGCTTTGGGACTAGGGGTGGCAATGAGCAGTTCTTC. Based on the CDR3 plus reference TRBV7-2 and TRBJ2-1, the full variable domain is GAGVSQSPSNKVTEKGKDVELRCDPISGHTALYWYRQSLGQGLEFLIYFQGNSAPDKSGLPSDRFSAERTGGSVSTLTIQRTQQEDSAVYLCASSFGTRGGNEQFFGPGTRLTVL.

The chain has TRBV15 and TRBJ2-5, with D perhaps TRBD2 (5 bases). The germline V and J ends were trimmed by 0 bases and 5 bases, with 13 bases remaining between them. Germline CDR1 reads LNHNV; CDR2 reads YYDKDF (reference sequence). This CDR3 contains 15 residues. CDR3 loop: CATSRERASLETQYF. The CDR3 bases are TGTGCCACCAGCAGAGAGCGGGCTAGCTTGGAGACCCAGTACTTC.

V gene TRBV10-2 combines with J gene TRBJ2-7; 7 bases map to TRBD2. Trimming took 0 bases from V and 2 from J; bases not matched to a gene: 4. The CDR3 spans 15 residues. The germline CDR1 and CDR2 sequences are WSHSY and SAAADI. The CDR3 spells CASSESGGRAYEQYF. CDR3 in DNA: TGCGCCAGCAGTGAGTCTGGTGGGAGGGCCTACGAGCAGTACTTC.

J is TRBJ2-1 and V is TRBV7-2; the match to TRBD2 covers 14 bases. From germline, CDR1 is SGHTA and CDR2 FQGNSA. The CDR3 runs to 19 residues. The ends lost 1 base at V and 6 bases at J; junction bases unmatched: 11. CDR3 in amino acids: CASSLGYTGTSGRLNEQFF. The CDR3 bases are TGTGCCAGCAGCTTAGGGTACACCGGGACTAGCGGGAGACTCAATGAGCAGTTCTTC.

The CDR3 loop is CASGPCGEEGNTIYF. The CDR3 DNA is TGTGCTAGTGGTCCGTGCGGGGAGGAAGGAAACACCATATATTTT. The chain links TRBV12-5 to TRBJ1-3, with D unresolved. Trimming took off 5 bases at V and 4 bases at J, with 15 bases between the two ends. The germline V gene encodes CDR1 LGHNT and CDR2 FRNRAP. This CDR3 is built from 15 residues.

J is TRBJ1-1 and V is TRBV30; D remains ambiguous. From germline, CDR1 is GTSNPN and CDR2 SVGIG (reference sequence). This CDR3 comprises 9 residues. Trimming removed 2 bases at V and 9 bases at J, with 4 bases between. CDR3 DNA: TGTGCCTGGAGTTCTCAAGCTTTCTTT. This sequence encodes CAWSSQAFF.